Following are 14 T cell receptor delta chains from one sample sequenced in a study of γδ T cells in repeated Plasmodium falciparum infection. Flow sorting of PBMC yielded separate Vgamma9/Vdelta2+ and Vdelta2-negative gammadelta T cell populations for bulk repertoire analysis. TCRdb re-called the multiplex PCR reads via CATT. The table lists approximately 90,000 delta-chain clones, less than 1% of them singletons. The sample consisted of gamma-delta T cells from blood. The receptors come from a pool of human donors (malaria-infected and uninfected, not separated).

Ten or more counts support this clone. A read error likely explains why the TCRdb protein, taken from a much larger clone, differs from this DNA's translation at residue 5; the protein shown is translated from the DNA. The rearrangement uses TRDV2 and TRDJ1, with 12 nucleotides matching TRDD3. Germline V gene sequence: CDR1 GEAIGNYY, CDR2 EKD. Germline trimming cut 3 bases from V and 0 bases from J; bases unmatched to any gene: 13. This CDR3 spans 19 amino acids. CDR3 region: CACDAGIWGIRGYTDKLIF. The CDR3 DNA follows: TGTGCCTGTGACGCCGGGATCTGGGGGATACGCGGGTACACCGATAAACTCATCTTT.

This clone turned up a few times. TCRdb assigns this DNA the protein of a much larger clone, which departs from its translation at residue 5; this likely reflects a read error, and the protein shown comes from translating the DNA. The chain combines TRDV2 with TRDJ1, with 8 nucleotides matching TRDD3. With V trimmed by 2 bases and J by 0 bases, 7 bases remained unmatched. The germline CDR1 and CDR2 sequences are GEAIGNYY and EKD. The CDR3 totals 16 residues. The CDR3 region has the DNA TGTGCCTGTGACAGTACTGGGGGTTTGTACACCGATAAACTCATCTTT. This gives the protein CACDSTGGLYTDKLIF.

This clone was recorded at least ten times. One base separates it from a far larger clone, so it is likely a read error. The same CDR3 arises from other DNA sequences in this sample as well. V and J are TRDV1 and TRDJ1, with 8 bases matching TRDD3. Matching the DNA to germline supplied the J gene, which TCRdb does not give. This CDR3 spans 17 amino acids. The germline V gene has CDR1 TSWWSYY and CDR2 QGS. The CDR3 is CALGDTFQGGYNDKLIF. The CDR3 DNA reads TGTGCCCTTGGGGATACATTCCAGGGAGGGTACAACGATAAACTCATCTTT.

Worth noting for this clone: A read error is the likely source, as a far larger clone sits one nucleotide away. In the same sample, other DNA sequences code for this CDR3. The genes are TRDV2 and TRDJ3, with 11 positions matching TRDD3. Germline V gene data show CDR1 as GEAIGNYY and CDR2 as EKD. The CDR3 loop spans 23 amino acids. In nucleotides, the CDR3 is TGTGCCTGTGACCCCCTTGTGGAGATGGTGAAGCTGGGGGATACCCGGGACACCCGTCAGATGTTTTTC. Translated, it gives CACDPLVEMVKLGDTRDTRQMFF.

Turning to this clone: The TCRdb protein, from a much larger clone, departs from this DNA's translation at residue 5, likely by read error; the protein shown derives from the DNA. The genes are TRDV1 and TRDJ2, with 11 bases lining up with TRDD3. Here the J gene was assigned by germline matching of the DNA, as TCRdb has none. This CDR3 is 26 amino acids long. After removal of 5 bases from V and 0 bases from J, the junction contained 32 bases not matched to a gene. The germline V gene has CDR1 TSWWSYY and CDR2 QGS. The CDR3 DNA reads TGTGCTCTTGGGTACCCCGACTCGGATCATCGATGGGGGATACGCGATATAAAAGCTTTGACAGCACAACTCTTCTTT. It translates to CALGYPDSDHRWGIRDIKALTAQLFF.

This clone was observed at least ten times. The chain has TRDV1 and TRDJ1, with 12 bases lining up with TRDD3. The CDR3 runs 19 residues. The V segment lost 0 bases and the J segment 0 bases; nucleotides outside the gene matches: 8. Germline CDR1 and CDR2: TSWWSYY and QGS. Here the CDR3 DNA reads TGTGCTCTTGGGGAACTTATTCTGGGGGATACGAGCGACACCGATAAACTCATCTTT. Translation: CALGELILGDTSDTDKLIF.

In this sample, this clone turned up a few times. This may be a read error, as it is one base from a much larger clone. The CDR3 loop reads CALGEWSPSLTGGPCTDKLIF. DNA for the CDR3: TGTGCTCTTGGGGAATGGTCCCCCTCCCTTACTGGGGGACCCTGTACCGATAAACTCATCTTT. This chain connects TRDV1 to TRDJ1, with 9 bases lining up with TRDD3. The J gene comes from matching the DNA to germline here; TCRdb lacks it. The CDR3 has 21 amino acids. The V gene end was trimmed by 2 bases and the J gene end by 2 bases; junction bases not matched to a gene: 21. Per the germline V gene, CDR1 is TSWWSYY and CDR2 is QGS.

The table lists this clone with a few counts. TCRdb attributes to this sequence the protein of a much larger clone, which differs from the DNA translation at residue 10; a read error is likely, and the protein displayed is translated from the DNA. The chain combines TRDV1 with TRDJ1; TRDD3 matches 10 bases. No J gene was available from TCRdb, and it was assigned here by a germline match of the DNA. V was pared by 2 bases and J by 0 bases, with 12 bases of the junction left unmatched. CDR3 length: 19 amino acids. Germline V gene data show CDR1 as TSWWSYY and CDR2 as QGS. The CDR3 protein is CALGEFWGILKPYTDKLIF. The CDR3 DNA reads as TGTGCTCTTGGGGAATTTTGGGGGATACTTAAACCGTACACCGATAAACTCATCTTT.

Many counts were recorded for this clone. The chain employs TRDV1 and TRDJ1, with 9 bases fitting TRDD3. J was trimmed by 4 bases and V by 5 bases; bases with no gene match: 26. There are 21 residues in the CDR3. Germline V CDR1 and CDR2: TSWWSYY, QGS. The chain's CDR3 is CALGCHSYGDCFHWGNDKLIF. CDR3 DNA sequence: TGTGCTCTTGGGTGCCATTCCTACGGGGACTGTTTTCACTGGGGGAACGATAAACTCATCTTT.

This clone was seen at least ten times. The sample has other DNA sequences that encode this CDR3 too. The V gene is TRDV1, the J gene TRDJ1; TRDD3 matches at 8 bases. Looked up from germline, CDR1 is TSWWSYY and CDR2 is QGS. The length of the CDR3 is 19 residues. Trimming took 0 bases from V and 5 from J; bases not matched to a gene: 17. The CDR3 region is CALGELAWALGDPRDKLIF. The CDR3 nucleotides are TGTGCTCTTGGGGAACTCGCCTGGGCTCTGGGGGACCCTCGGGATAAACTCATCTTT.

This clone was seen repeatedly, ten times or more. This DNA's translation differs at residue 11 from TCRdb's protein, which comes from a much larger clone; a read error is likely, and the protein shown is translated from the DNA. V and J are TRDV2 and TRDJ2; D perhaps matches TRDD3 (6 bases). This CDR3 contains 14 residues. The germline V gene has CDR1 GEAIGNYY and CDR2 EKD. The DNA of the CDR3 is TGTGCCTGTGACACCATTACTGGGACAGCACGACTCTTCTTT. It specifies CACDTITGTARLFF.

For this clone: The protein held in TCRdb is that of a much larger clone and does not match this DNA's translation at residue 5, likely because of a read error; the protein shown is translated from the DNA. The genes are TRDV2 and TRDJ1, with 13 bases matching TRDD3. No J gene is reported in TCRdb; it was inferred here by comparing the DNA with germline. V shed 3 bases, J shed 0 bases, and the junction held 9 bases outside the gene matches. Per germline, CDR1 GEAIGNYY and CDR2 EKD. The CDR3 extends over 18 amino acids. As DNA, the CDR3 is TGTGCCTGTGACGCTGGGTACTGGGGGATACGGAACACCGATAAACTCATCTTT. It codes for CACDAGYWGIRNTDKLIF.

This clone came up many times. This may arise from a read error, as a much more abundant clone is one base away. Other DNA sequences of this sample code for an identical CDR3. This rearrangement joins TRDV1 to TRDJ2; 9 positions match TRDD3. CDR3 size: 26 residues. Germline loops: CDR1 TSWWSYY, CDR2 QGS. J gave up 2 bases and V 0 bases, and 31 bases lay outside the gene matches. The CDR3 loop reads CALGELALPMKLGDSPSLALTAQLFF. The CDR3 DNA is TGTGCTCTTGGGGAACTAGCGCTTCCTATGAAGCTGGGGGATTCTCCTTCCTTAGCATTGACAGCACAACTCTTCTTT.

Details on this clone: This DNA translates differently at residue 6 from the TCRdb protein, which is that of a much larger clone; a read error is likely, and the protein shown is the DNA's own translation. Other DNA sequences in the sample encode the same CDR3. The V and J genes are TRDV2 and TRDJ1; 12 nucleotides align to TRDD3. This CDR3 spans 19 amino acids. Germline values: CDR1 GEAIGNYY, CDR2 EKD. In nucleotides, the CDR3 is TGTGCCTGCGACACCAGGATCTGGGGGATACGCGGGTACACCGATAAACTCATCTTT. Protein sequence: CACDTRIWGIRGYTDKLIF.